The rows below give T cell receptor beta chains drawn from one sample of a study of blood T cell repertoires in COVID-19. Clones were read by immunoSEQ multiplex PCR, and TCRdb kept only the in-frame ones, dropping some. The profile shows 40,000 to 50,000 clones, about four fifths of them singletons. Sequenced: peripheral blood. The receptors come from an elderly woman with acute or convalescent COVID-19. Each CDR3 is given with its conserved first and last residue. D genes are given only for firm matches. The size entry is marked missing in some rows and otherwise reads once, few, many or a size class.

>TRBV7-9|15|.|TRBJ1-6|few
TGTGCCAGCAGCTTAGCGATAGGGGAAGGCTCACCCCTCCACTTT
CASSLAIGEGSPLHF
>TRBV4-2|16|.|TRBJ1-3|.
TGTGCCAGCAGCCAAGCTGGAGGGGTCTTTGGAAACACCATATATTTT
CASSQAGGVFGNTIYF
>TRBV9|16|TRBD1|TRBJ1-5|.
TGTGCCAGCAGTGACCCCGACAGGGTTACAAATCAGCCCCAGCATTTT
CASSDPDRVTNQPQHF
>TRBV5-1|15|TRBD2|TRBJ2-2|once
TGCGCCAGCAGCGGCGGGGGTGAGAACACCGGGGAGCTGTTTTTT
CASSGGGENTGELFF
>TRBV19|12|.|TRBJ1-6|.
TGTGCCAGTAGTATGGCCAATTCACCCCTCCACTTT
CASSMANSPLHF
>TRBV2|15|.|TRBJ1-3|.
TGTGCCAGCAGCCTAGACGGGAGCTCTGGAAACACCATATATTTT
CASSLDGSSGNTIYF
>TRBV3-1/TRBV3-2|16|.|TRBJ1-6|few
TGTGCCAGCAGCCAAGATAGTGGCAGGGGTTGGGAGTCCCTCCACTTT
CASSQDSGRGWESLHF
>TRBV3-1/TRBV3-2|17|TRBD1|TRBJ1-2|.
TGTGCCAGCAGCCAAGATTCGTTTAGCGACAGGGAAGATGGCTACACCTTC
CASSQDSFSDREDGYTF
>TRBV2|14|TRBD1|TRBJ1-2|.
TGTGCCAGCATTATCGGACAGGGAGGCTATGGCTACACCTTC
CASIIGQGGYGYTF
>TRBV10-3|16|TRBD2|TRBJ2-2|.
TGTGCCATCGGGGGCGGGGGGCCCCCCCGTCCCGGGGAGCTGTTTTTT
CAIGGGGPPRPGELFF
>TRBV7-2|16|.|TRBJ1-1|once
TGTGCCAGCAGCCCCCGGCCCCCAGGGGTGAACACTGAAGCTTTCTTT
CASSPRPPGVNTEAFF
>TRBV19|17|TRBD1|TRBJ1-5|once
TGTGCCAGTAGTATAGGGGGGGACAGGGTTGGAAGTCAGCCCCAGCATTTT
CASSIGGDRVGSQPQHF
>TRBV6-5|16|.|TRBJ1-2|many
TGTGCCAGCAGTTACTCGAGGCGGGGAGGAAACTATGGCTACACCTTC
CASSYSRRGGNYGYTF
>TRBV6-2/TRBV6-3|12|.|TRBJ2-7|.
TGTGCCAGCAGTAAGGGGACCTACGAGCAGTACTTC
CASSKGTYEQYF
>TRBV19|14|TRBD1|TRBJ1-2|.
TGTGCCAGTAGTACAACGGACAGGGCCTATGGCTACACCTTC
CASSTTDRAYGYTF
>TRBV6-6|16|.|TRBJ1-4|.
TGTGCCAGCAGTTACTCGAGAGACGCGGGGGGAGAAAAACTGTTTTTT
CASSYSRDAGGEKLFF
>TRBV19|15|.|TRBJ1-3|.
TGTGCCAGTAGTATCTGGCAGGGTGGTGGAAACACCATATATTTT
CASSIWQGGGNTIYF
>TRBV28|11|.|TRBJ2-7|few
TGTGCCAGCAGTTTCTACTACGAGCAGTACTTC
CASSFYYEQYF
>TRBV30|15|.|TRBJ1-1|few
TGTGCCTGGGGCCCCAGTCCGGGGGTCAACACTGAAGCTTTCTTT
CAWGPSPGVNTEAFF
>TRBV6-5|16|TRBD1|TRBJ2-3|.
TGTGCCAGCAGTTCCTCACAGGGGGCAAGATTATATACGCAGTATTTT
CASSSSQGARLYTQYF
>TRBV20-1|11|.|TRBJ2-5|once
TGCAGTGGGCTTGGCCAGGAGACCCAGTACTTC
CSGLGQETQYF
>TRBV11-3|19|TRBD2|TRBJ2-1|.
TGTGCCAGCAGCGCCTGGGCTAGCGGGGGGGCCCCCTCCTACAATGAGCAGTTCTTC
CASSAWASGGAPSYNEQFF
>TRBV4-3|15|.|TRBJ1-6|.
TGCGCCAGCAGCCAAGAAAAGGGGCCCTTTTCACCCCTCCACTTT
CASSQEKGPFSPLHF
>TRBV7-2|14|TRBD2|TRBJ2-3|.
TGTGCCAGCAGGTCCGGACTAGCGGGGGGTCATAAGTATTTT
CASRSGLAGGHKYF
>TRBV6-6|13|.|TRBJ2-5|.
TGTGCCAGCACGGGGTGGCGGGCCGAGACCCAGTACTTC
CASTGWRAETQYF
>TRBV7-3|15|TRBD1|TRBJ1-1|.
TGTGCCAGCAGCTCCTCAGGGACAGGTAACACTGAAGCTTTCTTT
CASSSSGTGNTEAFF
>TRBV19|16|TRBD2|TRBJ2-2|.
TGTGCCAGTAGTAGAGGACCGGGGGGTGACACCGGGGAGCTGTTTTTT
CASSRGPGGDTGELFF
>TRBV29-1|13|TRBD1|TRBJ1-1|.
TGCAGCGTTGTAAGGGGGCAGAACACTGAAGCTTTCTTT
CSVVRGQNTEAFF
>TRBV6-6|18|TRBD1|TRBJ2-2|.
TGTGCCAGCAGTCATTCGGGACAGGGGGCGAGAAACACCGGGGAGCTGTTTTTT
CASSHSGQGARNTGELFF